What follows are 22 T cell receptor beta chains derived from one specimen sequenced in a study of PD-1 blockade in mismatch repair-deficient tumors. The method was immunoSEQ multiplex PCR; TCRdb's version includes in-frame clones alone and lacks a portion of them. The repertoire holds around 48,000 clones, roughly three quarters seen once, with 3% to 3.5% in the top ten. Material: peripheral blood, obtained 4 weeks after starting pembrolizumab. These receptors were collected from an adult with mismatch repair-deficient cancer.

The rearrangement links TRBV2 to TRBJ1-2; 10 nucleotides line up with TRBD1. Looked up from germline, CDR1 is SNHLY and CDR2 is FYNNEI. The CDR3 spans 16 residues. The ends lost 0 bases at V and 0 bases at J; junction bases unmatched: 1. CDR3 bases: TGTGCCAGCAGTGAAGCAGGACAGGGGGCTAACTATGGCTACACCTTC. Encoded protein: CASSEAGQGANYGYTF.

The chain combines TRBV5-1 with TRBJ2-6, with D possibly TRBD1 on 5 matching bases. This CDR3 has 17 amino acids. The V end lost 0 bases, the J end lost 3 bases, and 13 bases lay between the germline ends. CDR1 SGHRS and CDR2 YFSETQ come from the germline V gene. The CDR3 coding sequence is TGCGCCAGCAGCTTGGCATCAGGGATGGGTGGGGCCAACGTCCTGACTTTC. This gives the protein CASSLASGMGGANVLTF.

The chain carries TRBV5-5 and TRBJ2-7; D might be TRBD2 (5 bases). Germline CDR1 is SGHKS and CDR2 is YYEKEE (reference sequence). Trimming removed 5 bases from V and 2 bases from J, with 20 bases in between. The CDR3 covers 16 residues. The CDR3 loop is CASRPFPLAQTYEQYF. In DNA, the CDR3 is TGTGCCAGCAGACCCTTTCCCCTAGCACAGACCTACGAGCAGTACTTC.

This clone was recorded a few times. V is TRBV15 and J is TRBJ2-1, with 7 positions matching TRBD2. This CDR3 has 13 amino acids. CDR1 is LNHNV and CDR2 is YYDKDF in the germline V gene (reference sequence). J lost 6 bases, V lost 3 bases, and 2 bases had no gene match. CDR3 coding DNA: TGTGCCACCAGCAGTGGGAGGGGCAATGAGCAGTTCTTC. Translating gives CATSSGRGNEQFF.

Here the CDR3 reads CASSSGVGKATQYF. CDR3 DNA sequence: TGTGCCAGCAGCAGTGGGGTAGGGAAGGCCACGCAGTATTTT. The chain joins TRBV7-3 to TRBJ2-3; no firm D call. Germline V CDR1 and CDR2: SGHTA, FQGTGA. This CDR3 comprises 14 residues. Trimming left V 5 bases short and J 9 bases short, with 18 bases between. Complete variable domain (other parts from reference TRBV7-3 and TRBJ2-3): GAGVSQTPSNKVTEKGKYVELRCDPISGHTALYWYRQSLGQGPEFLIYFQGTGAADDSGLPNDRFFAVRPEGSVSTLKIQRTERGDSAVYLCASSSGVGKATQYFGPGTRLTVL.

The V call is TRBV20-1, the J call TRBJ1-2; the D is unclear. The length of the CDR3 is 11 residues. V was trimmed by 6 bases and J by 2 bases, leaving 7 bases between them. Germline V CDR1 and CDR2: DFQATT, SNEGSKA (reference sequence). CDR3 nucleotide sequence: TGCAGTGCGGCCAAGAACTATGGCTACACCTTC. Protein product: CSAAKNYGYTF.

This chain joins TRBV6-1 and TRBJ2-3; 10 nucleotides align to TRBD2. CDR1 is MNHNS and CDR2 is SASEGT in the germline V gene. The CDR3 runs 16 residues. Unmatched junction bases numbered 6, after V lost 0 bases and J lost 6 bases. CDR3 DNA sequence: TGTGCCAGCAGTGAAGCGAGAGCGGGAGGGCCGGATACGCAGTATTTT. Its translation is CASSEARAGGPDTQYF.

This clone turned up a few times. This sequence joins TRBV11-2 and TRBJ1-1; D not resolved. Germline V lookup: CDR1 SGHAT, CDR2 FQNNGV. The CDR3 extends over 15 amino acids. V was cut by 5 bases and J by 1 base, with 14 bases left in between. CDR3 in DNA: TGTGCCAGCAGCCTAGCAGGAGCGCCGAACACTGAAGCTTTCTTT. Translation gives CASSLAGAPNTEAFF.

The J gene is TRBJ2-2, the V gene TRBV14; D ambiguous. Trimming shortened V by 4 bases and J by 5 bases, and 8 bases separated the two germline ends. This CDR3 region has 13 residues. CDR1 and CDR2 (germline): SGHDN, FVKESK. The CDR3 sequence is CASSRYDTGELFF. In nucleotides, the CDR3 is TGTGCCAGCAGCCGCTACGATACCGGGGAGCTGTTTTTT. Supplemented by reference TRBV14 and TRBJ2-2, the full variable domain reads EAGVTQFPSHSVIEKGQTVTLRCDPISGHDNLYWYRRVMGKEIKFLLHFVKESKQDESGMPNNRFLAERTGGTYSTLKVQPAELEDSGVYFCASSRYDTGELFFGEGSRLTVL.

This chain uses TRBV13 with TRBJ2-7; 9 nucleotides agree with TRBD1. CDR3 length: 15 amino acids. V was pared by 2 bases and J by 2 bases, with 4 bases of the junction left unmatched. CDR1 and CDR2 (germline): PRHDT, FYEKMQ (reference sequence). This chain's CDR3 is CASSLPRTGAYEQYF. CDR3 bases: TGTGCCAGCAGCTTACCCCGGACAGGGGCCTACGAGCAGTACTTC.

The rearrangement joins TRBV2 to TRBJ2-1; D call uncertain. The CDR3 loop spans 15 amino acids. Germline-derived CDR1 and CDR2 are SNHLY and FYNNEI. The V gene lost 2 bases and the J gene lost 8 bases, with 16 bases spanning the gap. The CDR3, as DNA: TGTGCCAGCAGTGAAAGGGCCTTTCGGAACCATGAGCAGTTCTTC. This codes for CASSERAFRNHEQFF.

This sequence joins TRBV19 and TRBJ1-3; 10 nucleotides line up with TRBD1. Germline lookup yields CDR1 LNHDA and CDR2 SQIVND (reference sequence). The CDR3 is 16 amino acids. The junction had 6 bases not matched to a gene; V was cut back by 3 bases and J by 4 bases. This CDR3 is CASSIPGTGDGNTIYF. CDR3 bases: TGTGCCAGTAGTATCCCAGGGACAGGGGACGGAAACACCATATATTTT.

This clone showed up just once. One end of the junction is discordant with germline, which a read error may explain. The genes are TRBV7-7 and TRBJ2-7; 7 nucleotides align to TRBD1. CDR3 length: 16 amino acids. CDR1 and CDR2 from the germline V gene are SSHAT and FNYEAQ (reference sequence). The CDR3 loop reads CASSPKGQVGIDEQYF. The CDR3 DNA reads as TGTGCTAGCAGCCCGAAAGGACAGGTTGGTATCGACGAGCAGTACTTC.

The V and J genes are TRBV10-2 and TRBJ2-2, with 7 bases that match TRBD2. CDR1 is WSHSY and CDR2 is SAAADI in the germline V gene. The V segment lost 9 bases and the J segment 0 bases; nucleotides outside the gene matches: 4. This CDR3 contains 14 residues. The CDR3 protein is CASRLAANTGELFF. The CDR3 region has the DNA TGCGCCAGTCGGCTAGCGGCGAACACCGGGGAGCTGTTTTTT.

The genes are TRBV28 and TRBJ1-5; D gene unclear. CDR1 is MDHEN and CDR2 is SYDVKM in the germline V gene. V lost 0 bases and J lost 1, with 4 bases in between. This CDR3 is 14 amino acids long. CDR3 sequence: CASSLWGSNQPQHF. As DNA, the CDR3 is TGTGCCAGCAGTTTATGGGGGAGCAATCAGCCCCAGCATTTT.

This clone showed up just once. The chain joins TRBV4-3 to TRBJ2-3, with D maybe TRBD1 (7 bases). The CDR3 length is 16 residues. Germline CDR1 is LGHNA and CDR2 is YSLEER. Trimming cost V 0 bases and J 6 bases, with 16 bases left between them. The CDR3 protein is CASSQDSGQDRDTQYF. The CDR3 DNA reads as TGCGCCAGCAGCCAAGATAGCGGACAGGACAGGGATACGCAGTATTTT.

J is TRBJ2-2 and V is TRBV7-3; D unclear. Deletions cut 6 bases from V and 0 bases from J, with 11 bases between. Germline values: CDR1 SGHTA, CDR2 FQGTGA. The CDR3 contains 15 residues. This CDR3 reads CASSLSRANTGELFF. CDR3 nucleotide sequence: TGTGCCAGCAGTCTTAGCCGAGCGAACACCGGGGAGCTGTTTTTT.

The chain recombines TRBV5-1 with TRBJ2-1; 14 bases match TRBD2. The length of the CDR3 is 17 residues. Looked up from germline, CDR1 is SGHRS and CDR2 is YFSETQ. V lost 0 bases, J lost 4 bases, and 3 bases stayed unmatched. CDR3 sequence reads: CASSLGTSGRIYNEQFF. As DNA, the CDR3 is TGCGCCAGCAGCTTGGGGACTAGCGGGAGGATATACAATGAGCAGTTCTTC.

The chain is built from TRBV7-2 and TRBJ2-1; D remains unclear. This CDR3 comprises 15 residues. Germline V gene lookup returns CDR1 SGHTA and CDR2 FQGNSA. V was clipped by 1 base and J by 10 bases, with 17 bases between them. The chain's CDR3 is CASSLERREMDEQFF. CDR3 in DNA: TGTGCCAGCAGCTTAGAGAGAAGGGAAATGGACGAGCAGTTCTTC.

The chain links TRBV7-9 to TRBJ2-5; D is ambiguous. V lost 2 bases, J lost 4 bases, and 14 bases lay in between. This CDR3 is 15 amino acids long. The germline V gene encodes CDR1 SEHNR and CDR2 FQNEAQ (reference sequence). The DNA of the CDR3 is TGTGCCAGCAGCTTAAAATGGGCAGGCTTAGAGACCCAGTACTTC. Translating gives CASSLKWAGLETQYF.

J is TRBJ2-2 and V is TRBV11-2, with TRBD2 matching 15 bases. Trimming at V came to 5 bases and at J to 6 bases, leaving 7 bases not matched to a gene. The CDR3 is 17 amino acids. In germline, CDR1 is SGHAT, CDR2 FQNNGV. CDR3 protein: CASSTRTSGRAAGELFF. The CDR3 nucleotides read TGTGCCAGCAGCACCCGGACTAGCGGGAGGGCCGCCGGGGAGCTGTTTTTT.

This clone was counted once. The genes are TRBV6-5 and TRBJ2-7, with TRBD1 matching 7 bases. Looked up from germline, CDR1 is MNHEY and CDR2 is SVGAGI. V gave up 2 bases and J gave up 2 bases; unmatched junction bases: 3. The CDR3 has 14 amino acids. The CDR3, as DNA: TGTGCCAGCAGTTACGGGACAGTAACCTACGAGCAGTACTTC. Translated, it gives CASSYGTVTYEQYF.